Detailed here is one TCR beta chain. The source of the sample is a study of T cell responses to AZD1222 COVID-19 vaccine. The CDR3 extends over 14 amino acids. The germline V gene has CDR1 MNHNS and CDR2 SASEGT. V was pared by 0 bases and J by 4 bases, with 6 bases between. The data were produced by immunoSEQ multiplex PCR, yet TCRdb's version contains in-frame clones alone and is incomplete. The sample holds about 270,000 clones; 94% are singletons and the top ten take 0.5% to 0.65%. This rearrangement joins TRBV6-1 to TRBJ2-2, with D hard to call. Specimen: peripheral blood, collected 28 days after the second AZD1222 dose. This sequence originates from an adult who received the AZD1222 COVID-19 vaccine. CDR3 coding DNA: TGTGCCAGCAGTGAAGCGCCGCTCACCGGGGAGCTGTTTTTT. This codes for CASSEAPLTGELFF.